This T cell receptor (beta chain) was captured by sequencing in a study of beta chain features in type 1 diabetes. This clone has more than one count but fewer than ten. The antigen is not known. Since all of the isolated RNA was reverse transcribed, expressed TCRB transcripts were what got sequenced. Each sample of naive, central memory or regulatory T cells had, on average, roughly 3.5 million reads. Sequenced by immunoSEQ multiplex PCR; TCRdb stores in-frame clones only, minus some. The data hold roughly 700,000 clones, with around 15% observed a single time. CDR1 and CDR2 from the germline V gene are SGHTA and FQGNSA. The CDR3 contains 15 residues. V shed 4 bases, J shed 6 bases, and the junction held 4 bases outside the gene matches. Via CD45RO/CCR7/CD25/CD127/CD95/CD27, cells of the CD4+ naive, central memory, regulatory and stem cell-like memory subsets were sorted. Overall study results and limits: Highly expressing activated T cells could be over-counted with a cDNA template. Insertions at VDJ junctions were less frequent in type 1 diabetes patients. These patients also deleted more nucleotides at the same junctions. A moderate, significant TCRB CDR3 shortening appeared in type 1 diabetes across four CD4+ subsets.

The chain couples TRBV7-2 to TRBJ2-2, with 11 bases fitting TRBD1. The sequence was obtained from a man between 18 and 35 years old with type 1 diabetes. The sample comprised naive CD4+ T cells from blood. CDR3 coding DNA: TGTGCCAGCAGCTCTGGGACAGGGGGGGCCGGGGAGCTGTTTTTT. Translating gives CASSSGTGGAGELFF. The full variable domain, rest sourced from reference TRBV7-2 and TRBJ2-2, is GAGVSQSPSNKVTEKGKDVELRCDPISGHTALYWYRQSLGQGLEFLIYFQGNSAPDKSGLPSDRFSAERTGGSVSTLTIQRTQQEDSAVYLCASSSGTGGAGELFFGEGSRLTVL.